The 21 T cell receptor beta chains below come from one sample, sequenced in a study of blood T cells in healthy people across ages. Next came a second PCR, run for about 7 to 11 cycles, which used a sample-barcoded 5' primer along with a J-beta primer mix. TCRdb recomputed calls from the 5' RACE reads with MiXCR, one row per CDR3 protein. The sample lists some 1.4 million distinct CDR3 sequences, 42% occurring once. Sequenced material: blood. The receptors originated from a woman younger than 30 in good health.

The table lists this clonotype with a few counts. This chain uses TRBV24-1 with TRBJ2-7; D remains ambiguous. The CDR3 has 13 amino acids. CDR1 and CDR2 from the germline V gene are KGHDR and SFDVKD. V lost 5 bases and J lost 5, with 12 bases in between. This CDR3 reads CATSAQVGHEQYF. As DNA, the CDR3 is TGTGCCACCAGTGCGCAGGTCGGCCACGAGCAGTACTTC.

A remark on this clonotype: This may stem from a read error, because a much larger clone lies one nucleotide away. This chain uses TRBV11-2 with TRBJ2-1; TRBD2 matches 7 bases. The germline V gene encodes CDR1 SGHAT and CDR2 FQNNGV. The CDR3 spans 14 residues. The ends lost 1 base at V and 13 bases at J; junction bases unmatched: 10. For the CDR3, the DNA is TGTGCCAGCAGCTTAGGCGGGAGAGGGGAGACCCAGTTCTTC. Encoded protein: CASSLGGRGETQFF. Full variable domain (missing parts from reference TRBV11-2 and TRBJ2-1): EAGVAQSPRYKIIEKRQSVAFWCNPISGHATLYWYQQILGQGPKLLIQFQNNGVVDDSQLPKDRFSAERLKGVDSTLKIQPAKLEDSAVYLCASSLGGRGETQFFGPGTRLTVL.

The rearrangement joins TRBV28 to TRBJ1-6; D is possibly TRBD1 (5 bases). Germline V gene sequence: CDR1 MDHEN, CDR2 SYDVKM. Trimming removed 7 bases at V and 7 bases at J, with 14 bases between. The CDR3 spans 14 residues. CDR3 in DNA: TGTGCCAGCACCAGGGAGGTCGGGAATTCACCCCTCCACTTT. As protein: CASTREVGNSPLHF.

As DNA, the CDR3 is TGTGCCAGCAGCCAAGGGCTATCTACAGGGGACGGTGGCTACACCTTC. It encodes CASSQGLSTGDGGYTF. The chain combines TRBV3-1 with TRBJ1-2; 7 nucleotides line up with TRBD1. The CDR3 runs to 16 residues. With V trimmed by 1 base and J by 7 bases, 12 bases remained unmatched. CDR1 is LGHDT, CDR2 YNNKEL, per germline (reference sequence).

This clonotype showed up just a few times. This rearrangement joins TRBV7-9 to TRBJ2-3, with a possible D match to TRBD1 (6 bases). V lost 5 bases, J lost 5 bases, and 20 bases lay in between. CDR3 size: 16 residues. CDR1 is SEHNR and CDR2 is FQNEAQ in the germline V gene (reference sequence). DNA for the CDR3: TGTGCCAGCAGCCCGGGAACTCAGGGGAGCGGAGATACGCAGTATTTT. Protein product: CASSPGTQGSGDTQYF.

The chain is built from TRBV7-9 and TRBJ1-6; D unclear. The V and J ends lost 3 bases and 8 bases respectively, with 14 bases between them. CDR1 and CDR2 from the germline V gene are SEHNR and FQNEAQ (reference sequence). The CDR3 loop spans 15 amino acids. This chain's CDR3 is CASSFLQTPDSPLHF. CDR3 bases: TGTGCCAGCAGCTTCCTACAGACCCCGGATTCACCCCTCCACTTT.

The chain links TRBV4-1 to TRBJ2-5; possible D gene TRBD1, 5 bases. The V gene lost 1 base and the J gene lost 5 bases, with 17 bases spanning the gap. The germline CDR1 and CDR2 sequences are MGHRA and YSYEKL. The CDR3 runs to 16 residues. The CDR3 here is CASSQVKGALGETQYF. The CDR3 nucleotides are TGCGCCAGCAGCCAAGTGAAAGGGGCTCTGGGGGAGACCCAGTACTTC.

In the case of this clonotype: One junction end does not reproduce the germline sequence, and a read error may be involved. The J gene is TRBJ2-7, the V gene TRBV27, with 9 bases fitting TRBD2. Per the germline V gene, CDR1 is MNHEY and CDR2 is SMNVEV (reference sequence). CDR3 size: 15 residues. The CDR3 bases are TGTGTCAGCAGTTTCCCCAGCGGGGGGTCCTACGAGCAGTACTTC. It codes for CVSSFPSGGSYEQYF.

The CDR3 reads CASTPPGNSNQPQHF. The CDR3 DNA reads as TGTGCCAGCACCCCACCCGGGAATAGCAATCAGCCCCAGCATTTT. The chain links TRBV6-1 to TRBJ1-5, with unresolved D. Trimming shortened V by 7 bases and J by 0 bases, and 13 bases separated the two germline ends. Germline V gene data show CDR1 as MNHNS and CDR2 as SASEGT. This CDR3 contains 15 residues.

The table lists this clonotype with a few counts. This chain uses TRBV28 with TRBJ2-3; the match to TRBD2 covers 10 bases. The CDR3 has 20 residues. Germline V lookup: CDR1 MDHEN, CDR2 SYDVKM. With 7 bases clipped from V and 6 bases from J, the junction kept 25 bases outside the gene matches. The CDR3 reads CASTNGAPPTSGVPSDTQYF. CDR3 nucleotides: TGTGCCAGCACCAACGGAGCCCCCCCTACTAGCGGGGTACCTAGCGATACGCAGTATTTT.

This clonotype was seen a few times. The chain recombines TRBV4-1 with TRBJ2-4; D not certain. V dropped 0 bases and J dropped 6 bases, with 12 bases sitting between them. CDR3 size: 15 residues. CDR1 and CDR2 from the germline V gene are MGHRA and YSYEKL. DNA for the CDR3: TGCGCCAGCAGCCAAGATACCGGATACCTAAACATTCAGTACTTC. Amino acid sequence: CASSQDTGYLNIQYF.

V usage is TRBV3-1 and J usage is TRBJ1-2; D might be TRBD1 (5 bases). The CDR3 loop spans 15 amino acids. Germline V lookup: CDR1 LGHDT, CDR2 YNNKEL (reference sequence). V was trimmed by 0 bases and J by 4 bases, leaving 12 bases between them. CDR3 protein: CASSQEQGWPYGYTF. In DNA, the CDR3 is TGTGCCAGCAGCCAAGAGCAGGGATGGCCCTATGGCTACACCTTC.

The V call is TRBV28, the J call TRBJ1-5; D not certain. V gave up 4 bases and J gave up 3 bases, with 13 bases separating them. Germline lookup yields CDR1 MDHEN and CDR2 SYDVKM. CDR3 length: 15 residues. The CDR3 spells CASSSRGRYNQPQHF. Here the CDR3 DNA reads TGTGCCAGCAGTTCCCGAGGACGGTACAATCAGCCCCAGCATTTT.

The chain recombines TRBV18 with TRBJ2-3, with 9 bases that match TRBD2. This CDR3 has 18 residues. Germline V gene sequence: CDR1 KGHSH, CDR2 LQKENI. The junction had 11 bases not matched to a gene; V was cut back by 0 bases and J by 4 bases. The chain's CDR3 is CASSPPERGALTSDTQYF. The CDR3 bases are TGTGCCAGCTCACCACCGGAGCGGGGGGCACTAACTTCAGATACGCAGTATTTT.

Points on this clonotype: One junction end disagrees with the germline gene, perhaps due to a read error. The V call is TRBV10-3, the J call TRBJ1-3; no definite D call. Germline V gene data show CDR1 as ENHRY and CDR2 as SYGVKD. There are 13 residues in the CDR3. CDR3 amino acids: CAISGSAGNTIYF. The DNA for the CDR3 is TGTGCCATCAGTGGCTCGGCTGGAAACACTATATATTTT.

A few counts support this clonotype. CDR3 DNA: TGTGCCAGCAGGCCCCTAGCGGGAGGGACCAAAAACATTCAGTACTTC. It specifies CASRPLAGGTKNIQYF. V usage is TRBV12-3 or TRBV12-4 and J usage is TRBJ2-4; 12 positions match TRBD2. V lost 6 bases, J lost 2 bases, and 5 bases stayed unmatched. The CDR3 sequence is 16 residues long.

This clonotype was found a few times. V is TRBV7-2 and J is TRBJ2-3; 12 positions match TRBD2. Per the germline V gene, CDR1 is SGHTA and CDR2 is FQGNSA. The CDR3 is 15 residues long. V lost 5 bases to trimming and J lost 6 bases; unmatched junction nucleotides: 6. The CDR3: CASSKGLAGKDTQYF. CDR3 nucleotides: TGTGCCAGCAGCAAAGGACTAGCGGGAAAGGATACGCAGTATTTT.

This clonotype was picked up many times. V usage is TRBV7-9 and J usage is TRBJ2-7; D not certain. Deletions cut 1 base from V and 7 bases from J, with 11 bases between. Looked up from germline, CDR1 is SEHNR and CDR2 is FQNEAQ (reference sequence). The length of the CDR3 is 13 residues. CDR3: CASSLDLFQEQYF. The CDR3 DNA reads TGTGCCAGCAGCTTAGACTTATTTCAGGAGCAGTACTTC.

The chain is built from TRBV27 and TRBJ1-1; perhaps TRBD1 as D (6 bases). The CDR3 extends over 16 amino acids. V was trimmed by 7 bases and J by 0 bases, leaving 18 bases between them. Germline V gene data show CDR1 as MNHEY and CDR2 as SMNVEV (reference sequence). The CDR3 here is CASTPRAGAMNTEAFF. The CDR3 bases are TGTGCCAGCACGCCCAGAGCAGGGGCAATGAACACTGAAGCTTTCTTT.

The chain carries TRBV12-3 or TRBV12-4 and TRBJ1-2; D perhaps matches TRBD1 (6 bases). Trimming left V 1 base short and J 4 bases short, with 13 bases between. There are 15 residues in the CDR3. The CDR3 sequence: CASSLGQGFLYGYTF. The CDR3 bases are TGTGCCAGCAGTTTAGGCCAGGGGTTCCTCTATGGCTACACCTTC.

This clonotype turned up a few times. The rearrangement links TRBV9 to TRBJ2-1; 11 bases map to TRBD2. J gave up 4 bases and V 2 bases, and 2 bases lay outside the gene matches. The length of the CDR3 is 15 residues. Per germline, CDR1 SGDLS and CDR2 YYNGEE. In DNA, the CDR3 is TGTGCCAGCAGCGTGAGACTAGCGGGATACAATGAGCAGTTCTTC. Translation gives CASSVRLAGYNEQFF.